The 8 T cell receptor beta chains reported below all come from one sample, sequenced in a study of blood T cell repertoires in COVID-19. Method: immunoSEQ multiplex PCR; TCRdb's copy keeps in-frame clones and lacks some. The profile shows around 400,000 clones, roughly 90% of them singletons. The material sequenced was PBMCs or T cells enriched from blood (not recorded which). These receptors came from a woman in her thirties or forties who had been exposed to COVID-19.

This chain connects TRBV7-3 to TRBJ1-3; TRBD1 matches 11 bases. J gave up 2 bases and V 3 bases, and 15 bases lay outside the gene matches. CDR3 size: 20 residues. Germline V lookup: CDR1 SGHTA, CDR2 FQGTGA. CDR3 sequence (DNA): TGTGCCAGCAGCTTCTCGACCCGGACAGGGGGCGTAGAAGCTGGAAACACCATATATTTT. Amino acid sequence: CASSFSTRTGGVEAGNTIYF.

The chain uses TRBV24-1 and TRBJ1-5; D not resolved. This CDR3 comprises 15 residues. CDR1 is KGHDR and CDR2 is SFDVKD in the germline V gene. Trimming stripped 3 bases from V and 9 bases from J, with 17 bases between. CDR3 sequence: CATSDTGGLTGPQHF. The CDR3 nucleotides read TGTGCCACCAGTGATACCGGCGGGCTCACTGGGCCCCAGCATTTT.

The chain recombines TRBV5-6 with TRBJ2-3, with a weak D call TRBD2 (7 bases). The germline V gene encodes CDR1 SGHDT and CDR2 YYEEEE. V was clipped by 4 bases and J by 2 bases, with 14 bases between them. The CDR3 has 15 amino acids. DNA for the CDR3: TGTGCCAGCAGCGGGGCGGGGGCCGCCACAGATACGCAGTATTTT. It encodes CASSGAGAATDTQYF.

The chain couples TRBV5-1 to TRBJ2-5; 8 nucleotides line up with TRBD2. From germline, CDR1 is SGHRS and CDR2 YFSETQ. The CDR3 has 18 residues. Losses at the gene ends were 4 bases for V and 5 bases for J; bases not matched to a gene: 19. CDR3 in DNA: TGCGCCAGCAGCGCGGCCAGCGGGGGCGCCAATTTAGGGGAGACCCAGTACTTC. It yields the protein CASSAASGGANLGETQYF.

The gene calls are TRBV5-6 and TRBJ2-1; 8 bases match TRBD1. V lost 2 bases to trimming and J lost 3 bases; unmatched junction nucleotides: 10. The CDR3 has 17 amino acids. Germline V gives CDR1 SGHDT, CDR2 YYEEEE. The CDR3 is CASSLKGQATFYNEQFF. DNA of the CDR3: TGTGCCAGCAGCTTAAAGGGACAGGCAACCTTCTACAATGAGCAGTTCTTC.

J is TRBJ1-2 and V is TRBV5-6; D unresolved. The ends were cut back, 0 bases at V and 5 bases at J, with 11 bases in the middle. Germline V lookup: CDR1 SGHDT, CDR2 YYEEEE. This CDR3 contains 14 residues. The CDR3 DNA reads TGTGCCAGCAGCTTGGGCCAAAGGCGGTATGGCTACACCTTC. It specifies CASSLGQRRYGYTF.

This rearrangement joins TRBV5-1 to TRBJ2-7; D uncertain. Germline V gene lookup returns CDR1 SGHRS and CDR2 YFSETQ. Trimming took off 0 bases at V and 5 bases at J, with 9 bases between the two ends. The CDR3 contains 13 residues. CDR3 DNA: TGCGCCAGCAGCTTGGACGTACTCCACGAGCAGTACTTC. Translated: CASSLDVLHEQYF.

The chain employs TRBV7-8 and TRBJ2-1, with D perhaps matching TRBD2 (5 bases). This CDR3 comprises 13 residues. Germline assignment: CDR1 SGHVS and CDR2 FQNEAQ. Trimming cost V 2 bases and J 5 bases, with 7 bases left between them. The CDR3 sequence is CASSLPGNNEQFF. The CDR3 DNA reads TGTGCCAGCAGCTTACCGGGGAACAATGAGCAGTTCTTC.